The entry that follows covers one T cell receptor beta chain sequence. The antigen is unknown. These data originate in a study of T cell responses to AZD1222 COVID-19 vaccine. Study findings and constraints: Increased Spike-specific TCR breadth and depth were observed after two AZD1222 doses. Nearly half of spike-specific TCRs reportedly go after variant regions that carry no mutations. Clonal diversity was possibly underestimated, and white British individuals and females predominated among donors. The study sampled repertoires only after the peak T cell response.

The CDR3 length is 16 residues. Libraries were prepared by immunoSEQ multiplex PCR; TCRdb keeps only in-frame clonotypes and omits some of them. In the table there are about 110,000 clones, 89% of which are singletons. This sample comprised peripheral blood, obtained on day 0 of MenACWY control vaccination. The receptor was isolated from an adult in good health. The rearrangement links TRBV21-1 to TRBJ1-3; whether TRBD1, the table's D call, matches the DNA was not checked. TRBV21-1 is labeled a pseudogene. The CDR3 sequence: CASSKEQLSSGNTIYF. The DNA of the CDR3 is TGTGCCAGCAGCAAAGAACAGCTTAGCTCTGGAAACACCATATATTTT.